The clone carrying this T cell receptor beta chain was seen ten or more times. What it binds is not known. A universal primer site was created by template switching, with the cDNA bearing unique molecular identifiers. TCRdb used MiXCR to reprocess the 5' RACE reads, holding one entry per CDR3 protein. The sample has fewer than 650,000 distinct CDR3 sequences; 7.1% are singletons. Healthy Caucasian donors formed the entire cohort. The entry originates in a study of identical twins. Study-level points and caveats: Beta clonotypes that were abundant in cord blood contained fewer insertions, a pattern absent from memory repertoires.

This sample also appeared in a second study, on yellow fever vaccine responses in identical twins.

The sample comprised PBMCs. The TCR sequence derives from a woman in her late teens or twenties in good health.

The CDR3 nucleotides are TGTGCCAGCGTTCGGCAGGTGGGCACAGATACGCAGTATTTT. Translated: CASVRQVGTDTQYF. The chain joins TRBV5-5 to TRBJ2-3; unclear D gene. This CDR3 region has 14 residues. Deletions cut 7 bases from V and 1 base from J, with 13 bases between. CDR1 is SGHKS and CDR2 is YYEKEE in the germline V gene (reference sequence).